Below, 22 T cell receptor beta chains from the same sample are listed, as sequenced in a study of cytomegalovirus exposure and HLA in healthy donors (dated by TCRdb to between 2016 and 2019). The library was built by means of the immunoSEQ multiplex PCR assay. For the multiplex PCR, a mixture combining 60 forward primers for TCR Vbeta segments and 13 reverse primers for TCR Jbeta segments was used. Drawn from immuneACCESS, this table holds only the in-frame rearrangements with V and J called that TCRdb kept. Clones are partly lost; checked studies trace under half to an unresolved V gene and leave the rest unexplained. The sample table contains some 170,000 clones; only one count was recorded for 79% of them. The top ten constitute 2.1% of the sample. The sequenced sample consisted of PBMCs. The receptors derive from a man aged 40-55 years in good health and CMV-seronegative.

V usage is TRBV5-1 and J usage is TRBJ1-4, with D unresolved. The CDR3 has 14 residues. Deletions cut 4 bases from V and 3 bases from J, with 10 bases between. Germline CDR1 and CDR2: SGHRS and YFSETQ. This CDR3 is CASSQTRSNEKLFF. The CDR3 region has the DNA TGCGCCAGCAGCCAAACACGATCTAATGAAAAACTGTTTTTT.

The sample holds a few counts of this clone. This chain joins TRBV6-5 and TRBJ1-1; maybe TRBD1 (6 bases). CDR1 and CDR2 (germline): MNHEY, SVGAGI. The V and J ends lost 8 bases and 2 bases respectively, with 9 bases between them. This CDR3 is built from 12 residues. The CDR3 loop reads CASSRGNTEAFF. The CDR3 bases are TGTGCCAGCTCCAGGGGAAACACTGAAGCTTTCTTT.

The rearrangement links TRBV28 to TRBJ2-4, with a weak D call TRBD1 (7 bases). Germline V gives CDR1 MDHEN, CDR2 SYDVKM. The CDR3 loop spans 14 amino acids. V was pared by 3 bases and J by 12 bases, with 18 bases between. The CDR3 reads CASSFAARGDSQYF. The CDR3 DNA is TGTGCCAGCAGTTTCGCCGCCAGGGGGGACAGTCAGTACTTC.

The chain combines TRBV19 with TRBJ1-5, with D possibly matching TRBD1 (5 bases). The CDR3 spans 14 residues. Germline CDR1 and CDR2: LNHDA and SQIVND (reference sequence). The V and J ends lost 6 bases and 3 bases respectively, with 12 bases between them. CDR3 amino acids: CASSNDRYNQPQHF. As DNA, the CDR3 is TGTGCCAGTAGCAATGACAGATACAATCAGCCCCAGCATTTT.

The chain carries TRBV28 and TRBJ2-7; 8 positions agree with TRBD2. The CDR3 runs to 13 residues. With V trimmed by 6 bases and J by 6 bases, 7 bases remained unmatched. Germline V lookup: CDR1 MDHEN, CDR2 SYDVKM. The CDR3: CASSRGGIGEQYF. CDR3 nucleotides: TGTGCCAGCAGCCGCGGGGGGATTGGCGAGCAGTACTTC.

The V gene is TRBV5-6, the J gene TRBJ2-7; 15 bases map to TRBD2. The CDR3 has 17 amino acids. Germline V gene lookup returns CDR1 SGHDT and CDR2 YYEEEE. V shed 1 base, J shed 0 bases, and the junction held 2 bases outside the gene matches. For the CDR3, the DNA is TGTGCCAGCAGCTTGAGGACTAGCGGGAGGGCCTCCTACGAGCAGTACTTC. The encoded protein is CASSLRTSGRASYEQYF.

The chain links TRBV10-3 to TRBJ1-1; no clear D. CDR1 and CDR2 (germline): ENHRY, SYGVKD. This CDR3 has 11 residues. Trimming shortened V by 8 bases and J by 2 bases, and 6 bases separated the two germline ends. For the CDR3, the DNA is TGTGCCATCGCGTATAACACTGAAGCTTTCTTT. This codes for CAIAYNTEAFF.

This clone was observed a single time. The CDR3 reads CASSLGGTRSYEQYF. DNA of the CDR3: TGTGCCAGCAGCTTAGGAGGTACGAGAAGCTACGAGCAGTACTTC. This chain connects TRBV7-2 to TRBJ2-7; the D is unclear. Trimming stripped 1 base from V and 3 bases from J, with 13 bases between. Per germline, CDR1 SGHTA and CDR2 FQGNSA. The CDR3 covers 15 residues.

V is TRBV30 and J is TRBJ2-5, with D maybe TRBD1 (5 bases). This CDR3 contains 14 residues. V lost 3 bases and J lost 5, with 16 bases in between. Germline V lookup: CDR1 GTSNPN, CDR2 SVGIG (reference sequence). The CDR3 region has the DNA TGTGCCTGGAGCTCCGACAGTCCTAGGGAGACCCAGTACTTC. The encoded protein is CAWSSDSPRETQYF.

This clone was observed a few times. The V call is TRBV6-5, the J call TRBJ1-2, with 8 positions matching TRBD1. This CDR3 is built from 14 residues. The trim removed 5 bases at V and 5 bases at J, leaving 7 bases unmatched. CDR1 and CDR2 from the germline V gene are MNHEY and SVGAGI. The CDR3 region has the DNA TGTGCCAGCAGTCCGACAGGGGATGGGTATGGCTACACCTTC. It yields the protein CASSPTGDGYGYTF.

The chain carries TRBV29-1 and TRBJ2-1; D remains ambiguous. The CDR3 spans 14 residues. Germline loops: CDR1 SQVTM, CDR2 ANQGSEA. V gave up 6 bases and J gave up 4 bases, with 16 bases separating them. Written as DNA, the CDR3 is TGCAGCGTAATCTTCCCGGTACGATACAATGAGCAGTTCTTC. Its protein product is CSVIFPVRYNEQFF.

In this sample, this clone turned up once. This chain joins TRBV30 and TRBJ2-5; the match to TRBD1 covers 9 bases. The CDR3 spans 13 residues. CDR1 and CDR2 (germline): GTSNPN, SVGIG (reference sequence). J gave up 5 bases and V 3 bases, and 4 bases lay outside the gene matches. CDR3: CAWSTGGTETQYF. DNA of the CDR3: TGTGCCTGGAGCACAGGGGGCACGGAGACCCAGTACTTC.

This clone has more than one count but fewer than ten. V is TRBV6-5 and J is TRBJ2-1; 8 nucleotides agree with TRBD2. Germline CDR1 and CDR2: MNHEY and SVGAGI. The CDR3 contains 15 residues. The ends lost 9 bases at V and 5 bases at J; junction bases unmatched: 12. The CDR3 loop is CASKSSGSADNEQFF. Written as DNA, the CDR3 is TGTGCCAGTAAATCAAGCGGGAGTGCAGACAATGAGCAGTTCTTC.

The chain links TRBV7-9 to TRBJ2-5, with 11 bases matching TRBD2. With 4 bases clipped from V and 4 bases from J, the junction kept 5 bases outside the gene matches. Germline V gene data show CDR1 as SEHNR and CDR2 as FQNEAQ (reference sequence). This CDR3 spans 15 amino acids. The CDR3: CASSSLAGDGETQYF. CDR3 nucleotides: TGTGCCAGCAGCTCACTAGCGGGAGATGGAGAGACCCAGTACTTC.

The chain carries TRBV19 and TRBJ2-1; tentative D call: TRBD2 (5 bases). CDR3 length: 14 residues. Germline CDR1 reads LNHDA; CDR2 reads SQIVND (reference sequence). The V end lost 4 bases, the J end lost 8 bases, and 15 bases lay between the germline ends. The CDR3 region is CASSTAVARDEQFF. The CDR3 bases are TGTGCCAGTAGTACAGCGGTCGCACGGGATGAGCAGTTCTTC.

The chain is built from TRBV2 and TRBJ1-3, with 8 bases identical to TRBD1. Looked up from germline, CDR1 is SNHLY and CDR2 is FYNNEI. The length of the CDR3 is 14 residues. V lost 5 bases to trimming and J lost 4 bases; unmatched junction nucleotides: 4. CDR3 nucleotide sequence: TGTGCCAGCAGTAGGACAGGGAACGGAAACACCATATATTTT. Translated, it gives CASSRTGNGNTIYF.

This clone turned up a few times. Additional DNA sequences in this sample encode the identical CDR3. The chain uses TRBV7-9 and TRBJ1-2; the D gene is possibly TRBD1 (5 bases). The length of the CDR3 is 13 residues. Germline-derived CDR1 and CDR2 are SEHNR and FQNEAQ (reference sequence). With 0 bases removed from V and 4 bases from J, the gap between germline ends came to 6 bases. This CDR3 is CASSLAQGYGYTF. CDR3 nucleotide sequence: TGTGCCAGCAGCTTAGCCCAGGGCTATGGCTACACCTTC.

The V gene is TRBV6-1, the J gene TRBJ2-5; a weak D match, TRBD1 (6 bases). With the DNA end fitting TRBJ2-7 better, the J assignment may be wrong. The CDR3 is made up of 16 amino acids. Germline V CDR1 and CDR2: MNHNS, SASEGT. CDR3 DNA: TGTGCCAGCAGTGAATTTAAACGGGACACCAGGAGCGAGCAGTACTTC. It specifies CASSEFKRDTRSEQYF.

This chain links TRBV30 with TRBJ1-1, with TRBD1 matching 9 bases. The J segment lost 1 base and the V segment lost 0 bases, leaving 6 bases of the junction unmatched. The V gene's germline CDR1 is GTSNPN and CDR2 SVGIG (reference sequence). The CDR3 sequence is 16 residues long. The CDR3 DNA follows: TGTGCCTGGAGTGTCCCTACGACAGGGGGGAACACTGAAGCTTTCTTT. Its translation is CAWSVPTTGGNTEAFF.

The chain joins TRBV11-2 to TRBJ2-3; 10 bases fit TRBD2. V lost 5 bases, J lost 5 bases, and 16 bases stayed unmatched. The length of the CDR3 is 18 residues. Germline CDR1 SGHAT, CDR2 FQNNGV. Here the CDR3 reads CASSKLGGLAGVRDTQYF. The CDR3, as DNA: TGTGCCAGCAGCAAACTAGGGGGGCTAGCGGGAGTCAGAGATACGCAGTATTTT. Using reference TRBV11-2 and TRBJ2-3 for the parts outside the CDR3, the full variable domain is EAGVAQSPRYKIIEKRQSVAFWCNPISGHATLYWYQQILGQGPKLLIQFQNNGVVDDSQLPKDRFSAERLKGVDSTLKIQPAKLEDSAVYLCASSKLGGLAGVRDTQYFGPGTRLTVL.

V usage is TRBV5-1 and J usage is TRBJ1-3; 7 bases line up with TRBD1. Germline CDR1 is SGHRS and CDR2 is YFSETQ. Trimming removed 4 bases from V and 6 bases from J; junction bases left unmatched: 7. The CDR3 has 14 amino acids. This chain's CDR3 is CASSQDRVINTIYF. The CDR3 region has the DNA TGCGCCAGCAGCCAAGACAGGGTGATAAACACCATATATTTT.

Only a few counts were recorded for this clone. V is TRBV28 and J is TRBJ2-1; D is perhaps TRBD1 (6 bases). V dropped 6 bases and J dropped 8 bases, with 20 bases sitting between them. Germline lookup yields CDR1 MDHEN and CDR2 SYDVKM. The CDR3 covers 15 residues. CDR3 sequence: CASSPGRYPGDEQFF. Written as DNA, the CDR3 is TGTGCCAGCAGCCCTGGACGATACCCAGGGGATGAGCAGTTCTTC. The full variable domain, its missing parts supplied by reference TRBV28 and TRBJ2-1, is DVKVTQSSRYLVKRTGEKVFLECVQDMDHENMFWYRQDPGLGLRLIYFSYDVKMKEKGDIPEGYSVSREKKERFSLILESASTNQTSMYLCASSPGRYPGDEQFFGPGTRLTVL.